This TCR beta chain was captured by sequencing in a study of CD8 T cells in ankylosing spondylitis. Turning to this clonotype: Antigen unknown.

Germline-derived CDR1 and CDR2 are KGHDR and SFDVKD. The CDR3 has 16 amino acids. The V segment lost 9 bases and the J segment 0 bases; nucleotides outside the gene matches: 11. Making the TCR beta libraries involved quantitative 5'-RACE with molecular barcodes. TCRdb reprocessed the 5' RACE reads via MiXCR and lists one record per CDR3 protein. The table lists 350,000 to 400,000 distinct CDR3 sequences, roughly 22% of them singletons. Whole-study findings and limits: Reportedly, significant enrichment of disease-linked clones occurred in matched ankylosing spondylitis synovial fluid. Within peripheral blood, clones linked to disease were CD8+ and relatively rare. A TCR beta motif made of fewer than ten highly homologous variants seemed typical of ankylosing spondylitis blood.

This chain uses TRBV24-1 with TRBJ2-3; TRBD2 aligns across 7 bases. Sequenced material: blood, either unsorted or a sorted T cell fraction (not recorded which). The TCR sequence derives from a male donor with ankylosing spondylitis or in good health (not recorded which). The CDR3, as DNA: TGTGCCACCGGACCGGTCAGCGGGACTAGCACAGATACGCAGTATTTT. Protein product: CATGPVSGTSTDTQYF.